This T cell receptor (beta chain) comes out of a study of blood T cell repertoires in COVID-19. Overall study: From the United States, Italy and Spain came samples of acute and convalescent COVID-19. T cells, B-cell-depleted T cells, or PBMCs supplied cDNA or gDNA.

In the original workflow: Using reference gene primer amplification, nucleated cell counts were estimated. Using immunoSEQ multiplex PCR, the repertoire was profiled, and TCRdb retains in-frame clones only, with some absent. The DNA gave D and trimming, while V, J and clone size come from that table. The sample holds 250,000 to 400,000 clones; around 87% are singletons and the top ten take 1%. This CDR3 contains 15 residues. Germline assignment: CDR1 SGHAT and CDR2 FQNNGV. With 5 bases clipped from V and 6 bases from J, the junction kept 8 bases outside the gene matches. Sequencing was done on a sample of peripheral blood. This clonotype was sampled from a man between 50 and 59 years old with active or convalescent COVID-19. This chain joins TRBV11-2 and TRBJ2-1; 9 bases match TRBD1. CDR3 DNA: TGTGCCAGCAGCCTGACCGGGACAGGGAGCAATGAGCAGTTCTTC. This encodes CASSLTGTGSNEQFF. Together with reference TRBV11-2 and TRBJ2-1, the CDR3 gives the full variable domain: EAGVAQSPRYKIIEKRQSVAFWCNPISGHATLYWYQQILGQGPKLLIQFQNNGVVDDSQLPKDRFSAERLKGVDSTLKIQPAKLEDSAVYLCASSLTGTGSNEQFFGPGTRLTVL.